The 10 T cell receptor beta chains presented below share a single source sample, sequenced in a study of post-analysis software for immune sequencing data. Whole-study results and caveats: Roughly 5 TRBV segments occurring more often in patients than controls included TRBV5-6, TRBV5-1 and TRBV20-1.

Their antigens are not known. Sequencing libraries made from TCR beta cDNA carried unique molecular identifiers. TCRdb re-called the PCR reads with MiXCR, one entry per CDR3 protein. Of approximately 250,000 distinct CDR3 sequences in the sample, 35% to 45% are singletons; the top ten hold approximately 4.6%. Sequenced input: blood. The receptors here all came from a girl between 10 and 17 years old with multiple sclerosis.

This clonotype was seen only once. A junction end diverges from the germline sequence, so it may reflect a read error. The rearrangement joins TRBV5-1 to TRBJ2-5; tentatively, D is TRBD2 (6 bases). The J call may be incorrect, as the DNA end agrees better with TRBJ2-4. The CDR3 loop spans 16 amino acids. The V gene's germline CDR1 is SGHRS and CDR2 YFSETQ. The CDR3 loop reads CTSSSGLSGPKNIQYF. For the CDR3, the DNA is TGCACCAGCAGCTCCGGACTATCGGGACCAAAAAACATTCAGTACTTC.

In this sample, this clonotype turned up a few times. This sequence joins TRBV29-1 and TRBJ2-6, with D unclear. Germline-derived CDR1 and CDR2 are SQVTM and ANQGSEA. There are 14 residues in the CDR3. Trimming left V 1 base short and J 2 bases short, with 6 bases between. This chain's CDR3 is CSVEGGTGANVLTF. DNA for the CDR3: TGCAGCGTTGAAGGAGGAACTGGGGCCAACGTCCTGACTTTC. The full variable domain, rest sourced from reference TRBV29-1 and TRBJ2-6, is SAVISQKPSRDICQRGTSLTIQCQVDSQVTMMFWYRQQPGQSLTLIATANQGSEATYESGFVIDKFPISRPNLTFSTLTVSNMSPEDSSIYLCSVEGGTGANVLTFGAGSRLTVL.

The V and J genes are TRBV20-1 and TRBJ2-4; 13 bases align to TRBD2. The J call may be incorrect, as the DNA end agrees better with TRBJ2-7. CDR3 size: 13 residues. CDR1 is DFQATT, CDR2 SNEGSKA, per germline (reference sequence). CDR3 amino acids: CSTGTSGNDEQYF. The CDR3 DNA follows: TGCAGTACCGGGACTAGCGGGAATGACGAGCAGTACTTC.

About this clonotype itself: A much larger clone differs from this one at a single base, so this may be a read error. Without the conserved terminal phenylalanine or tryptophan, this CDR3 likely stems from a read error. The rearrangement joins TRBV5-1 to TRBJ1-1, with a possible D match to TRBD1 (6 bases). The CDR3 spans 13 residues. Germline CDR1 and CDR2: SGHRS and YFSETQ. V gave up 2 bases and J gave up 1 base, with 6 bases separating them. Written as DNA, the CDR3 is TGCGCCAGCAGCTTACAGGGGAACACTGAAGCTTTCTTG. It specifies CASSLQGNTEAFL.

This clonotype was observed many times. This chain connects TRBV29-1 to TRBJ2-5; D is possibly TRBD2 (5 bases). CDR3 size: 12 residues. Germline lookup yields CDR1 SQVTM and CDR2 ANQGSEA. The germline V and J ends were trimmed by 8 bases and 5 bases, with 15 bases remaining between them. CDR3 amino acids: CSSSRGRETQYF. In DNA, the CDR3 is TGCAGCTCTTCCCGGGGTCGGGAGACCCAGTACTTC.

About this clonotype: It may be a read error: a sequence one base away is much more abundant. The chain's CDR3 is CASILTPGAHYNEQFF. CDR3 DNA: TGTGCCAGCATCCTGACCCCGGGGGCACACTACAATGAGCAGTTCTTC. The chain recombines TRBV5-5 with TRBJ2-1; D is possibly TRBD1 or TRBD2 (6 bases each). The CDR3 contains 16 residues. Germline CDR1 is SGHKS and CDR2 is YYEKEE (reference sequence). Trimming left V 6 bases short and J 3 bases short, with 19 bases between.

This clonotype was observed a few times. The chain couples TRBV5-1 to TRBJ2-1; 15 nucleotides align to TRBD2. In germline, CDR1 is SGHRS, CDR2 YFSETQ. The CDR3 is 16 residues long. J lost 5 bases, V lost 3 bases, and 3 bases had no gene match. CDR3 protein: CASSSGLAGGHNEQFF. The CDR3 region has the DNA TGCGCCAGCAGCTCTGGACTAGCGGGAGGGCACAATGAGCAGTTCTTC.

As to this clonotype: Since a much larger clone is just one base distant, this may be a read error. The CDR3 spells CASMGQGYGYTF. CDR3 nucleotides: TGTGCCAGCATGGGACAGGGCTATGGCTACACCTTC. The rearrangement joins TRBV2 to TRBJ1-2; 9 bases are a match to TRBD1. V lost 7 bases and J lost 4; bases outside the gene matches: 1. CDR1 and CDR2 (germline): SNHLY, FYNNEI. The CDR3 is 12 residues long.

Comments on this clonotype: An end of the junction differs from the germline gene, which may be a read error. The chain recombines TRBV4-1 with TRBJ2-1; 7 bases match TRBD1. The CDR3 has 19 residues. Germline CDR1 MGHRA, CDR2 YSYEKL. CDR3 amino acids: CASSPLTPEKDRVYNERFF. Here the CDR3 DNA reads TGCGCCAGCAGCCCCCTGACTCCTGAAAAAGACAGGGTATACAATGAGCGGTTCTTC.

The table lists this clonotype with many counts. V is TRBV2 and J is TRBJ2-3; 7 nucleotides line up with TRBD1. Germline V gene lookup returns CDR1 SNHLY and CDR2 FYNNEI. V dropped 7 bases and J dropped 2; count of bases not matched to a gene: 9. The CDR3 contains 15 residues. CDR3 in amino acids: CASTKGTENTDTQYF. The CDR3 DNA reads as TGTGCCAGCACCAAGGGGACAGAGAACACAGATACGCAGTATTTT. The full variable domain, its missing parts supplied by reference TRBV2 and TRBJ2-3, is EPEVTQTPSHQVTQMGQEVILRCVPISNHLYFYWYRQILGQKVEFLVSFYNNEISEKSEIFDDQFSVERPDGSNFTLKIRSTKLEDSAMYFCASTKGTENTDTQYFGPGTRLTVL.